The 6 T cell receptor beta chains below come from one sample, sequenced in a study of blood T cell repertoires in COVID-19. Repertoires were generated with immunoSEQ multiplex PCR, while TCRdb's copy carries only in-frame clones and drops some. The sample carries more than 95,000 clones, roughly four fifths recorded once. The material sequenced was peripheral blood. The receptors come from an elderly woman with active or convalescent COVID-19.

The chain couples TRBV20-1 to TRBJ2-1; D remains ambiguous. Germline loops: CDR1 DFQATT, CDR2 SNEGSKA (reference sequence). The ends were cut back, 5 bases at V and 5 bases at J, with 4 bases in the middle. The CDR3 consists of 10 residues. CDR3 region: CSAFNNEQFF. The CDR3 nucleotides are TGCAGTGCTTTTAACAATGAGCAGTTCTTC.

In DNA, the CDR3 is TGCGCCAGCAGCAATCGGACTAGCGGGCCCCCCAAGTACTTC. As protein: CASSNRTSGPPKYF. The chain has TRBV5-1 and TRBJ2-7, with 11 nucleotides matching TRBD2. V dropped 4 bases and J dropped 11; count of bases not matched to a gene: 11. Looked up from germline, CDR1 is SGHRS and CDR2 is YFSETQ. The CDR3 is 14 residues long.

This clone has a single count. The chain combines TRBV5-1 with TRBJ1-1, with TRBD1 identical over 7 bases. There are 14 residues in the CDR3. With V trimmed by 3 bases and J by 7 bases, 9 bases remained unmatched. Germline V lookup: CDR1 SGHRS, CDR2 YFSETQ. The DNA for the CDR3 is TGCGCCAGCAGCTCCCGACAGGGTGACCGTGAAGCTTTCTTT. Protein product: CASSSRQGDREAFF.

This clone has just one count. The V and J genes are TRBV9 and TRBJ1-6; possibly TRBD1 for D (6 bases). This CDR3 is 15 amino acids long. Trimming took off 2 bases at V and 10 bases at J, with 16 bases between the two ends. Germline V gene sequence: CDR1 SGDLS, CDR2 YYNGEE. The CDR3 DNA is TGTGCCAGCAGCGTCGGGACATCAGAAGGGTCACCCCTCCACTTT. Translation: CASSVGTSEGSPLHF.

The chain joins TRBV19 to TRBJ2-2; D uncertain. Germline values: CDR1 LNHDA, CDR2 SQIVND (reference sequence). V was clipped by 3 bases and J by 1 base, with 6 bases between them. The CDR3 spans 14 residues. This CDR3 is CASSIGRNTGELFF. DNA of the CDR3: TGTGCCAGTAGTATTGGCAGGAACACCGGGGAGCTGTTTTTT.

This clone has a single count. This chain connects TRBV3-1 (or the pseudogene TRBV3-2) to TRBJ2-1, with TRBD2 matching 8 bases. This CDR3 is built from 15 residues. After removal of 5 bases from V and 3 bases from J, the junction contained 6 bases not matched to a gene. Germline values: CDR1 LGHDT, CDR2 YNNKEL (reference sequence). CDR3 DNA: TGTGCCAGCAGCTGGAGCGGGAGTGACTACAATGAGCAGTTCTTC. This encodes CASSWSGSDYNEQFF.